These T cell receptor beta chains were read from a single sample in a study of cytomegalovirus exposure and HLA in healthy donors. Repertoires were generated with immunoSEQ multiplex PCR, while TCRdb's copy carries only in-frame clones and drops some. The table has around 130,000 clones, 70% to 90% seen once. The sample comprised PBMCs. These receptors all come from a woman between 35 and 50 years old in good health and CMV-seropositive. CDR3s include the opening cysteine and the closing phenylalanine or tryptophan. Fields, in order: J gene, clone size, D gene, V gene, CDR3 protein, CDR3 DNA. A D gene is named only where the DNA matches it firmly. For some rows the clone size is stated as once, few or many, or as a class when expanded; others skip it.

>TRBJ1-1|.|.|TRBV27
CASSSTLDTEAFF
TGTGCCAGCAGTAGCACCCTGGACACTGAAGCTTTCTTT
>TRBJ1-1|few|.|TRBV7-4
CASTGANTEAFF
TGTGCCAGCACAGGGGCGAACACTGAAGCTTTCTTT
>TRBJ2-1|.|TRBD2|TRBV28
CASRPALGLAGNNEQFF
TGTGCCAGCAGGCCTGCTTTAGGGCTAGCGGGAAACAATGAGCAGTTCTTC
>TRBJ1-5|.|.|TRBV5-6
CASSRVYSNQPQHF
TGTGCCAGCAGCCGAGTTTATAGCAATCAGCCCCAGCATTTT
>TRBJ2-1|few|.|TRBV10-3
CAIRTISSADEQFF
TGTGCCATCAGGACTATATCTAGCGCCGATGAGCAGTTCTTC
>TRBJ2-2|.|TRBD2|TRBV28
CASSPPGPGLAGSGELFF
TGTGCCAGCAGTCCTCCGGGACCCGGACTAGCGGGATCCGGGGAGCTGTTTTTT
>TRBJ2-1|.|TRBD2|TRBV7-2
CASSAIAGSSYNEQFF
TGTGCCAGCAGCGCCATAGCGGGAAGCTCCTACAATGAGCAGTTCTTC
>TRBJ2-7|.|TRBD2|TRBV5-1
CASSLGPTSAAYEQYF
TGCGCCAGCAGCTTGGGTCCCACTAGCGCGGCCTACGAGCAGTACTTC
>TRBJ2-1|.|.|TRBV20-1
CSALSLNEQFF
TGCAGTGCCCTCTCCCTCAATGAGCAGTTCTTC
>TRBJ2-1|once|.|TRBV5-1
CASSLANNEQFF
TGCGCCAGCAGCTTGGCCAACAATGAGCAGTTCTTC
>TRBJ1-1|.|.|TRBV19
CASSMDSLNTEAFF
TGTGCCAGTAGTATGGACAGCCTGAACACTGAAGCTTTCTTT
>TRBJ2-3|.|.|TRBV9
CASSNALADTQYF
TGTGCCAGCAGCAACGCCCTAGCGGATACGCAGTATTTT
>TRBJ2-5|.|TRBD2|TRBV7-6
CASSLLGTSGVADF
TGTGCCAGCAGCTTATTAGGGACTAGCGGGGTAGCGGACTTC
>TRBJ1-1|.|TRBD1|TRBV19
CASTRRQGPGRSITEAFF
TGTGCCAGTACGAGAAGACAGGGCCCTGGGAGATCCATAACTGAAGCTTTCTTT
>TRBJ2-1|few|.|TRBV10-3
CAISQNNEQFF
TGTGCCATCTCCCAAAACAATGAGCAGTTCTTC
>TRBJ2-7|.|TRBD1|TRBV19
CASSGQGALGDEQYF
TGTGCCAGTAGCGGACAGGGGGCATTAGGGGACGAGCAGTACTTC
>TRBJ1-5|.|.|TRBV10-3
CAIRPGGQGNQPQHF
TGTGCCATCAGGCCGGGGGGGCAGGGCAATCAGCCCCAGCATTTT
>TRBJ1-3|.|.|TRBV6-6
CASSYPPGVSGNTIYF
TGTGCCAGCAGTTACCCCCCCGGGGTTAGTGGAAACACCATATATTTT
>TRBJ2-7|.|.|TRBV9
CASSPQTGGFYEQYF
TGTGCCAGCAGCCCCCAGACAGGCGGATTCTACGAGCAGTACTTC
>TRBJ2-1|.|.|TRBV6-6
CASSYTRAGPGDEQFF
TGTGCCAGCAGCTATACAAGGGCGGGCCCCGGGGATGAGCAGTTCTTC
>TRBJ1-1|few|TRBD1|TRBV27
CASSRPGTGNTEAFF
TGTGCCAGCAGCCGTCCCGGGACAGGGAACACTGAAGCTTTCTTT
>TRBJ1-6|.|.|TRBV7-9
CASSLGQAPRNSPLHF
TGTGCCAGCAGCTTAGGACAGGCGCCTCGTAATTCACCCCTCCACTTT
>TRBJ1-3|.|TRBD1|TRBV28
CASSGGDRAIGNTIYF
TGTGCCAGCAGTGGGGGGGACAGGGCGATTGGAAACACCATATATTTT
>TRBJ1-5|.|.|TRBV5-4
CASSNGGGNQPQHF
TGTGCCAGCAGCAATGGAGGGGGCAATCAGCCCCAGCATTTT
>TRBJ2-6|.|TRBD1|TRBV5-4
CASRRRQGDNVLTF
TGTGCCAGCAGGCGAAGACAGGGAGACAACGTCCTGACTTTC
>TRBJ2-7|.|TRBD2|TRBV18
CASSPPSRGVGEQYF
TGTGCCAGCTCACCACCGTCGCGGGGGGTGGGCGAGCAGTACTTC
>TRBJ2-7|.|TRBD1|TRBV7-8
CASSPQYDRGRTYEQYF
TGTGCCAGCAGCCCCCAATACGACAGGGGGCGCACCTACGAGCAGTACTTC
>TRBJ1-2|.|.|TRBV2
CASRDTGNYGYTF
TGTGCCAGCAGGGACACAGGAAACTATGGCTACACCTTC
>TRBJ1-4|.|TRBD1|TRBV7-2
CASSRQGTANEKLFF
TGTGCCAGCAGCAGACAGGGGACGGCTAATGAAAAACTGTTTTTT
>TRBJ1-5|.|.|TRBV7-6
CASSLGTVNQPQHF
TGTGCCAGCAGCTTAGGGACAGTCAATCAGCCCCAGCATTTT
>TRBJ2-6|.|TRBD2|TRBV9
CASSLPAGGATGANVLTF
TGTGCCAGCAGTCTCCCCGCGGGGGGGGCCACTGGGGCCAACGTCCTGACTTTC
>TRBJ1-5|.|.|TRBV5-8
CASSFSRAGTNQPQHF
TGTGCCAGCAGCTTCTCCCGTGCAGGGACTAATCAGCCCCAGCATTTT
>TRBJ1-2|.|.|TRBV27
CASSPMKLFSYPF
TGTGCCAGCAGCCCAATGAAACTATTCAGCTACCCCTTC
>TRBJ2-1|.|.|TRBV6-4
CASSPYLDEQFF
TGTGCCAGCAGTCCCTATTTGGATGAGCAGTTCTTC
>TRBJ2-4|.|TRBD2|TRBV6-4
CASRPGLAGRAKNIQYF
TGTGCCAGCAGGCCGGGACTAGCGGGCCGAGCCAAAAACATTCAGTACTTC
>TRBJ2-7|.|TRBD2|TRBV28
CASSGLAENEQYF
TGTGCCAGCAGTGGACTAGCGGAAAACGAGCAGTACTTC
>TRBJ1-4|.|TRBD1|TRBV11-2
CASSLDGTGNEKLFF
TGTGCCAGCAGCTTAGATGGGACAGGGAATGAAAAACTGTTTTTT
>TRBJ1-1|.|TRBD1|TRBV5-1
CASSWDRGGTEAFF
TGCGCCAGCAGCTGGGACAGGGGTGGAACTGAAGCTTTCTTT
>TRBJ1-5|.|TRBD1|TRBV9
CASSERDSPRQPQHF
TGTGCCAGCAGCGAAAGGGACAGTCCGCGGCAGCCCCAGCATTTT
>TRBJ1-3|.|.|TRBV10-3
CAISEGERAGNTIYF
TGTGCCATCAGTGAGGGGGAGAGGGCTGGAAACACCATATATTTT
>TRBJ2-1|.|TRBD2|TRBV7-3
CASSLGVSGGPSSYNEQFF
TGTGCCAGCAGCTTAGGGGTTAGCGGGGGTCCGAGCTCCTACAATGAGCAGTTCTTC
>TRBJ1-1|.|.|TRBV19
CASNAARGYTEAFF
TGTGCCAGTAACGCAGCAAGGGGATACACTGAAGCTTTCTTT
>TRBJ2-1|.|.|TRBV27
CASSFGGGNNEQFF
TGTGCCAGCAGTTTCGGTGGGGGGAACAATGAGCAGTTCTTC
>TRBJ1-2|.|TRBD1|TRBV19
CASREKGAYGYTF
TGTGCCAGTAGAGAAAAGGGGGCCTATGGCTACACCTTC
>TRBJ2-1|few|TRBD2|TRBV18
CASSLAGGRASYNEQFF
TGTGCCAGCTCACTCGCTGGAGGGAGGGCCTCCTACAATGAGCAGTTCTTC
>TRBJ1-2|.|.|TRBV20-1
CSARAPEEGTF
TGCAGTGCTAGAGCCCCTGAGGAAGGCACCTTC
>TRBJ2-7|.|TRBD2|TRBV7-3
CASSQMSGGISEQYF
TGTGCCAGCAGCCAGATGAGCGGGGGGATTAGCGAGCAGTACTTC
>TRBJ1-4|.|TRBD1|TRBV18
CASSGQGGTNEKLFF
TGTGCCAGCTCCGGACAGGGGGGAACTAATGAAAAACTGTTTTTT
>TRBJ2-7|few|.|TRBV6-1
CASTPGTSYEQYF
TGTGCCAGCACGCCAGGTACCTCCTACGAGCAGTACTTC
>TRBJ2-3|.|TRBD2|TRBV4-3
CASSQEIAGGLTITDTQYF
TGCGCCAGCAGCCAAGAGATAGCGGGAGGTCTCACGATCACAGATACGCAGTATTTT
>TRBJ2-1|.|.|TRBV19
CASTRNAGYNEQFF
TGTGCCAGTACCCGGAATGCGGGCTACAATGAGCAGTTCTTC
>TRBJ2-3|.|TRBD2|TRBV7-3
CASSLLAGGPGTDTQYF
TGTGCCAGCTCCCTTTTAGCGGGGGGGCCGGGCACAGATACGCAGTATTTT
>TRBJ2-3|.|.|TRBV5-1
CASSLESSTDTQYF
TGCGCCAGCAGCTTGGAATCATCCACAGATACGCAGTATTTT
>TRBJ1-3|.|TRBD1|TRBV14
CASSQASTGDLSGNTIYF
TGTGCCAGCAGCCAAGCCTCTACAGGGGACCTCTCTGGAAACACCATATATTTT
>TRBJ1-1|.|TRBD1|TRBV6-5
CASRVQGGTEAFF
TGTGCCAGCAGGGTACAGGGGGGCACTGAAGCTTTCTTT